This T cell receptor (beta chain) was documented in a study of blood T cell repertoires in COVID-19. On the study more broadly: The origin of the acute and convalescent COVID-19 samples was the United States, Italy and Spain. The cDNA or gDNA used as material had been derived from T cells, B-cell-depleted T cells, or PBMCs.

The authors' processing: Amplification of reference gene primers provided the estimated nucleated cell counts. Produced via immunoSEQ multiplex PCR; TCRdb's table is partial and in-frame only. V, J and clone size were drawn from that table, and D and trimming were deduced from the DNA. This table holds more than 95,000 clones, around 90% found once. V was trimmed by 5 bases and J by 2 bases, leaving 13 bases between them. The germline V gene has CDR1 SGHDN and CDR2 FVKESK. The CDR3 loop spans 14 amino acids. V usage is TRBV14 and J usage is TRBJ2-7; a weak D match, TRBD2 (6 bases). This clonotype was sampled from a human donor in a cohort sampled during active COVID-19. The sequencing input was peripheral blood. CDR3 amino acids: CASSALAKPYEQYF. DNA for the CDR3: TGTGCCAGCAGCGCCCTAGCGAAACCCTACGAGCAGTACTTC.